Sequencing of this T cell receptor (beta chain) was carried out in a study of cytomegalovirus exposure and HLA in healthy donors. Points from the study as a whole: Three CMV-associated chains proved CMV antigen-specific in vitro. Some V segments, TRBV6-2 and TRBV6-3 among them, were indistinguishable and were therefore excluded. When presence/absence was analysed, sequencing depth was taken to be roughly uniform across donors.

About this clone itself: Its antigen is undetermined.

The CDR3 extends over 15 amino acids. J was trimmed by 5 bases and V by 6 bases; bases with no gene match: 6. Germline CDR1 and CDR2: MNHNY and SVGAGI (reference sequence). The PCR contained 60 Vbeta and 13 Jbeta primers. Sequencing used immunoSEQ multiplex PCR; TCRdb keeps in-frame clones, though not all of them. The sample contains under 200,000 clones, over 60% of which appear only once. This sequence joins TRBV6-6 and TRBJ1-5; TRBD1 agrees at 11 bases. Material: PBMCs. This receptor was obtained from a man in his fifties in good health and CMV-seropositive. The CDR3 sequence: CASRTPGQGDQPQHF. CDR3 coding DNA: TGTGCCAGCAGAACGCCGGGACAGGGGGATCAGCCCCAGCATTTT.